Given below is one T cell receptor beta chain in context. Its antigen remains unidentified. The cohort consisted of 600 or so healthy bone marrow donors. All cohort members were sampled while nominally healthy, although unrecorded immune exposures were likely present. The donor tested CMV seronegative and was one of the 352 seronegative cohort members. A peripheral blood sample was provided by each donor, and peripheral blood mononuclear cells were used for TCR beta sequencing. The Qiagen DNeasy Blood Extraction Kit was used to extract genomic DNA from the blood cell samples. This sample was taken from a study of cytomegalovirus exposure and HLA in healthy donors (dated by TCRdb to the late 2010s). At the level of the whole study: An earlier analysis of some 550 of the donors reported about 250 Gb of sequence data and around 120 million unique TCR beta sequences from 150 million to 200 million T cells. An early release covering approximately 600 HLA-typed donors comprised 300 to 350 gigabases of sequencing data and roughly 85 million unique TCR sequences. Rather than drawing on any new phenotypic data, the later analysis identified candidate immune exposures from TCR beta sequences and the way those sequences occurred across donors. HLA typing covered class I and class II loci at four-digit resolution. Five DR-DQ haplotypes were treated as single units for association and clustering because of strong linkage in the cohort. To study patterns of TCR occurrence, a later analysis re-analyzed previously published TCR beta repertoires from around 700 donors and added high-resolution HLA genotyping. The study was designed to test whether signatures of past pathogen exposure could be identified by cataloging public T cell receptors. Among around 400 genotyped donors of the cohort, an average of around 220,000 unique TCR beta nucleotide sequences was sequenced per donor, of which 15% to 20% were non-productive. In an earlier analysis of more than 550 of the donors, high-throughput TCR beta sequencing was used to judge whether each TCR beta V gene segment behaved as functional or pseudogenic. The study combined high-throughput TCR immunosequencing, statistical association of individual TCRs with disease status, and machine learning to predict cytomegalovirus infection status. Of the approximately 400 genotyped donors, roughly 80% were placed in the genetic ancestry cluster associated with self-reported Caucasian donors. Using immunosequencing, the study profiled T cell repertoires from 500 to 800 subjects and related those repertoires to cytomegalovirus serostatus. A later genetic analysis took genome-wide SNP genotypes for about 65% of the 666 donors and used that subset as a discovery cohort. All discovery cohort repertoires had been generated using a single sequencing platform. Along with the roughly 670-subject first cohort, a separate validation cohort of some 130 different subjects was used. The number of typed donors differed by locus: about 620-630 for A, B, C, DRB1 and DQB1; about 520 for DQA1; over 600 for DPA1; and about 470 for DPB1. Donor age, sex, ethnicity and CMV serostatus were compiled alongside the repertoire data. Broad study findings and their caveats: An earlier analysis of 450 to 750 of the donors showed that most TCR beta V segments appeared in productive rearrangements either about 90% or about 30% of the time, which broadly matched IMGT annotations. A later analysis associated 15,000 to 20,000 TCR beta sequences with specific HLA alleles at a false discovery rate of 0.05. HLA typing was unavailable for some donors at each locus, so association tests used only the typed subset. According to a later analysis, TCR association rates differed among HLA loci, with DRB1 alleles showing the most associated TCRs and HLA-C alleles showing the fewest. Compared with the approximately 670-donor mean, donors in an Asian-associated ancestry cluster had fewer N-insertions in productive TCRs, according to a later genetic analysis. Presence/absence analyses assumed roughly uniform sequencing depth across donors, an assumption that may not hold. Only TCR beta chains were sequenced in this cohort, and the absence of alpha or paired-chain data limited detectable features. Over 15 rarely observed V segments, including chromosome 9 orphons, were excluded from the earlier analysis of a few hundred of the donors because counts were too low. A later analysis reported that several top co-occurrence clusters appeared linked to parvovirus B19, influenza, CMV and Epstein-Barr virus. Across donors, most TCR sequences were observed very rarely, whereas some public TCRs were present in many individuals. Correlated functional status among segregating V segments might reflect linkage disequilibrium, but an unknown experimental factor could not be ruled out. The 87-base-pair reads could not distinguish some IMGT-functional V segments, including TRBV6-2 and TRBV6-3, so those segments were excluded. A total of 150 to 200 TCR beta chains were listed by the study as associated with cytomegalovirus. Cytomegalovirus status was reported to be diagnosed by the classifier with high specificity and sensitivity in both the original and validation cohorts. An association between a missense DCLRE1C variant and V-gene and J-gene trimming of TCR beta chains was found in a later genetic analysis and replicated in an independent cohort. The authors suggested that the approach could potentially be extended to other disease states and immunological phenotypes. Immune exposure information for the cohort was limited to CMV serostatus. In vitro tests confirmed that three of the cytomegalovirus-associated TCR beta chains recognize cytomegalovirus antigens. A later analysis found that most CMV-associated TCR beta chains appeared HLA-restricted, with HLA associations seemingly driven largely by CMV exposure. In a later analysis, HLA-associated TCR beta chains were found to be more clonally expanded and to have lower generation probabilities than equally common non-associated chains. A group of highly shared sequence variants was considered likely to be a technical artifact of the sequencing pipeline. A further reported finding was that TCR beta sequences accurately predicted the HLA-A and HLA-B alleles for most subjects in the first cohort. Strong co-occurrence of HLA alleles, especially DR and DQ, made assigning TCR associations to individual alleles difficult.

Libraries were constructed by the immunoSEQ multiplex PCR assay. For the multiplex PCR, a mixture combining 60 forward primers for TCR Vbeta segments and 13 reverse primers for TCR Jbeta segments was used. A multiplex PCR assay on genomic DNA amplified the CDR3 region of rearranged TCR beta genes. Amplified TCR beta libraries were sequenced as 87-base-pair reads on the Illumina HiSeq System. On the study's bioinformatics: A later analysis counted some 80 million unique TCR beta chains across the 670 or so repertoires, and roughly 10 million of these chains were shared by at least two donors. Raw reads were error-corrected and collapsed into unique sequences with a nearest-neighbor algorithm that merged closely related sequences to remove PCR and sequencing errors. Alignment of CDR3 sequences to IMGT reference sequences was used to assign V, D and J gene segments. Each retained sequence needed at least a six-nucleotide match to both a V gene segment and a J gene segment. A rearrangement was called productive if the CDR3 had no stop codons and remained in frame with V and J, and every other rearrangement was called non-productive. CDR3 was defined according to IMGT convention as the region running from the second conserved V-encoded cysteine to the conserved J-encoded phenylalanine. Sequences without an unambiguous match to a single V gene segment were excluded from the earlier analysis of 450 to 750 of the donors. An earlier analysis of several hundred of the donors called V segments functional above 56.7% productive rearrangements and segregating when the between-donor standard deviation exceeded 5%. A statistical classification framework was built for diagnosing cytomegalovirus status from the catalog of TCR beta chain sequences. A later analysis assigned V and J genes by comparing TCR nucleotide sequences with IMGT/GENE-DB human TR gene sequences. Using the TCRdist pipeline, a later analysis assigned CDR3 sequences along with most-parsimonious VDJ recombination scenarios. In a later analysis, each TCR beta chain was defined by its CDR3 amino acid sequence together with its V-gene family, and reads without a unique V-gene family were excluded. A later analysis removed 592 highly shared, low-generation-probability nucleotide sequences to deal with suspected cross-contamination and a sequencing artifact. For each public chain, a later analysis derived a clonal expansion index from normalized ranks of inferred template counts within each repertoire. Generation probabilities in a later analysis came from a VDJ recombination model fitted to out-of-frame rearrangements, and those results were checked against IGoR. In a later analysis, hypergeometric tests were used to score TCR-TCR, TCR-HLA and TCR-CMV co-occurrence, with a repertoire-size bias correction applied to TCR pairs. A later analysis estimated false discovery rates by permuting HLA or CMV assignments 20 times. In a later analysis, co-occurring TCRs were grouped with DBSCAN, and TCRdist sequence similarity was added when clustering was performed within HLA-allele-positive subsets. Co-occurrence clustering excluded repertoires with fewer than 30,000 or more than 120,000 public chains, plus five with anomalous nucleotide sharing. TCRdb carries this immuneACCESS record with in-frame sequences only. Its versions omit some clonotypes, under half of them owing to an unresolved V gene in the studies checked, with the rest unexplained. That table furnishes V, J and clone size, whereas the DNA furnished D and trimming. This sample's table carries some 75,000 clones. The top ten constitute roughly 5% of the sample.

The CDR3 spans 13 residues, from the cysteine through the phenylalanine. Only CDR3 DNA remains: 39 bases, in frame from the first base. CDR1 and CDR2 are read off the germline V gene (reference sequence) as GTSNPN and SVGIG. Relative to germline, V is 2 bases shorter and J is 11 bases shorter, with 18 bases between their ends. The TCR originated in a man aged 40-55 years in good health and CMV-seronegative. The sequencing sample was made of PBMCs. The chain links TRBV30 with TRBJ2-5, and the D gene may be TRBD2, 6 bases matching. The bases read TGTGCCTGGAGTCCGGGGGTGGTCCGGGAGCAGTACTTC. The translation is CAWSPGVVREQYF.